This T cell receptor (beta chain) was sequenced during a study of shared clonotypes between healthy human individuals. Study-wide results and caveats: Naive subsets, compared against memory subsets, generally had larger estimated richness values. The study found approximately 5% of naive CD4 clonotypes shared across several donors.

On this clone itself: Antigen: not known.

TCRdb's table, derived via immunoSEQ multiplex PCR, lists solely in-frame clones and lacks some. The sample consists of just over 2,000,000 clones, roughly 94% of them appearing once. Trimming at V came to 4 bases and at J to 5 bases, leaving 6 bases not matched to a gene. Germline V gives CDR1 SGHDN, CDR2 FVKESK. The CDR3 length is 16 residues. The sequencing input was naive CD4+ T cells sorted from blood. Sample subset: CD45RA+ positively selected. The rearrangement joins TRBV14 to TRBJ2-5, with 14 bases that match TRBD2. This receptor was identified in a man younger than 35 in good health. CDR3: CASSPRLAGGVETQYF. The CDR3 DNA follows: TGTGCCAGCAGCCCCAGACTAGCGGGAGGGGTGGAGACCCAGTACTTC.